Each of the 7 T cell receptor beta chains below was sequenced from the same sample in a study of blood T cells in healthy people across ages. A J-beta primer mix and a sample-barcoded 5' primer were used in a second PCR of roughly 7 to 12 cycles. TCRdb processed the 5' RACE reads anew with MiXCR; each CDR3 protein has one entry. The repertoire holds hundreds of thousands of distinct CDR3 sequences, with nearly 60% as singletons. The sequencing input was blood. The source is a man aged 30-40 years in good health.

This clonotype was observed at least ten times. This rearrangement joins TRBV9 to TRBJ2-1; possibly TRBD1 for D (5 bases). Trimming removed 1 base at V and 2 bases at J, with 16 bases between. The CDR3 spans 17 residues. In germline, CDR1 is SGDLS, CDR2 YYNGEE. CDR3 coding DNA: TGTGCCAGCAGCGTAAGGGGAAGAGTTGATCCCTACAATGAGCAGTTCTTC. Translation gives CASSVRGRVDPYNEQFF. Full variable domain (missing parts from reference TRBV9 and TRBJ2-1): DSGVTQTPKHLITATGQRVTLRCSPRSGDLSVYWYQQSLDQGLQFLIQYYNGEERAKGNILERFSAQQFPDLHSELNLSSLELGDSALYFCASSVRGRVDPYNEQFFGPGTRLTVL.

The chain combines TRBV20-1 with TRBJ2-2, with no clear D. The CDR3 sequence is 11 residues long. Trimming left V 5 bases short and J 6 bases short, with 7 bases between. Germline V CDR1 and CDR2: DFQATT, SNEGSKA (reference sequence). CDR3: CSAALAGELFF. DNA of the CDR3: TGCAGTGCTGCCCTAGCCGGGGAGCTGTTTTTT.

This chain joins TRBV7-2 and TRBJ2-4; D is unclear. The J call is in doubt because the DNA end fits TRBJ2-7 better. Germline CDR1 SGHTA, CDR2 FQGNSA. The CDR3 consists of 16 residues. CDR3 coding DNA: TGTGCCAGCAGCTTAGCGCATAGGGATTTTGGGTACGAGCAGTACTTC. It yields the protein CASSLAHRDFGYEQYF.

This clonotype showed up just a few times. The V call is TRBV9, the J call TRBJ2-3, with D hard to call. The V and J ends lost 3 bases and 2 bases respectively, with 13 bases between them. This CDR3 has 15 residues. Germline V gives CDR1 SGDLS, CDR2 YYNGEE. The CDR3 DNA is TGTGCCAGCAGCGATATGAGCGATCCCACAGATACGCAGTATTTT. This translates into CASSDMSDPTDTQYF.

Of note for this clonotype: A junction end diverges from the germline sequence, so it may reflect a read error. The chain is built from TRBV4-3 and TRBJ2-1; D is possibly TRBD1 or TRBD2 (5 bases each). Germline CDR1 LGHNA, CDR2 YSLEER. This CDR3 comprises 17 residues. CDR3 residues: CAGSQEGWGGLYNEQFF. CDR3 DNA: TGCGCCGGCAGCCAAGAGGGTTGGGGCGGACTTTACAATGAGCAGTTCTTC.

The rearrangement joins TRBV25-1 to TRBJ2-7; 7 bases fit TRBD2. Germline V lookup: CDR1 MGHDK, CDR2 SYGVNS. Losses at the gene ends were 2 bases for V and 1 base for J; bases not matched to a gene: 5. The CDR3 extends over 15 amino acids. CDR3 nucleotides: TGTGCCAGCAGTGAAACAGCGGGATATTCCTACGAGCAGTACTTC. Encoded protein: CASSETAGYSYEQYF.

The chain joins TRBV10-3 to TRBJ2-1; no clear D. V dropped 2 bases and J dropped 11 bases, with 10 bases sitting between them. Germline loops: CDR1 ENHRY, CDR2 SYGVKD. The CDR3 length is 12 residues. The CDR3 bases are TGTGCCATCAGTGAGGTGTCAGAGAAGCAGTTCTTC. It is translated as CAISEVSEKQFF.